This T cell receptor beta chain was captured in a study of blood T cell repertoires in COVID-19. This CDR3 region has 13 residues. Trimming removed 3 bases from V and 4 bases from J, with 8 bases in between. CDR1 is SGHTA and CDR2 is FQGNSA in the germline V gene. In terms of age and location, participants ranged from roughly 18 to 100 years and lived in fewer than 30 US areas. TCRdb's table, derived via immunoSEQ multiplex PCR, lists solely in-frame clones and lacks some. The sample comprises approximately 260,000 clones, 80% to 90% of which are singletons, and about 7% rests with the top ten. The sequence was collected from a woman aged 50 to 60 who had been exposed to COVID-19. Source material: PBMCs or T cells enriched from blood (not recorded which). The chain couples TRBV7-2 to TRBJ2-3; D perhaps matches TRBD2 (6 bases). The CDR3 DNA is TGTGCCAGCAGCTTGGGAGGAGCAGATACGCAGTATTTT. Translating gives CASSLGGADTQYF.